Below, 28 T cell receptor beta chains from the same sample are listed, as sequenced in a study of blood T cell repertoires in COVID-19. Clones were sequenced by immunoSEQ multiplex PCR, and TCRdb holds only the in-frame ones, with some missing. The data contain around 170,000 clones, more than 75% of them singletons. Sequencing was done on a sample of PBMCs or T cells enriched from blood (not recorded which). The receptors were gathered from a woman aged 50 to 60 who had recovered from COVID-19.

The rearrangement uses TRBV7-9 and TRBJ1-1; no clear D. Trimming removed 1 base at V and 3 bases at J, with 6 bases between. CDR3 length: 13 residues. Germline V lookup: CDR1 SEHNR, CDR2 FQNEAQ (reference sequence). CDR3 amino acids: CASSLVSHTEAFF. The CDR3 DNA reads as TGTGCCAGCAGCTTAGTCAGTCACACTGAAGCTTTCTTT.

The chain joins TRBV6-2 or TRBV6-3 to TRBJ2-1; 11 bases are a match to TRBD2. Germline-derived CDR1 and CDR2 are MNHEY and SVGEGT. V was pared by 2 bases and J by 0 bases, with 6 bases of the junction left unmatched. The CDR3 runs to 18 residues. In nucleotides, the CDR3 is TGTGCCAGCAGTTACGGGAGTAGCGGGAGGGCCTCCTACAATGAGCAGTTCTTC. Its protein product is CASSYGSSGRASYNEQFF.

The rearrangement links TRBV4-1 to TRBJ1-4; D perhaps matches TRBD1 (5 bases). CDR3 size: 13 residues. Per the germline V gene, CDR1 is MGHRA and CDR2 is YSYEKL. V dropped 3 bases and J dropped 8 bases, with 10 bases sitting between them. In nucleotides, the CDR3 is TGCGCCAGCAGCCAGCCGGGGGGAGAAAAACTGTTTTTT. Amino acids: CASSQPGGEKLFF.

The chain couples TRBV6-5 to TRBJ2-7, with D perhaps TRBD1 (5 bases). Trimming stripped 4 bases from V and 4 bases from J, with 14 bases between. CDR3 length: 14 residues. The germline gives CDR1 MNHEY, CDR2 SVGAGI. The CDR3 DNA sequence: TGTGCCAGCAGTTCTACAGGTACAAGGTACGAGCAGTACTTC. Translated, it gives CASSSTGTRYEQYF.

This chain links TRBV28 with TRBJ1-5; a weak D match, TRBD1 (6 bases). Germline V gene sequence: CDR1 MDHEN, CDR2 SYDVKM. V was pared by 5 bases and J by 0 bases, with 11 bases between. The CDR3 extends over 15 amino acids. CDR3 DNA: TGTGCCAGCAGTGCAGGGGCGGCTAGCAATCAGCCCCAGCATTTT. Translated: CASSAGAASNQPQHF.

Here the CDR3 DNA reads TGTGCCAGCAGTTACTGGTCGGGTAACTATGGCTACACCTTC. It specifies CASSYWSGNYGYTF. V and J are TRBV6-2 or TRBV6-3 and TRBJ1-2; D gene unclear. Germline V gene sequence: CDR1 MNHEY, CDR2 SVGEGT. This CDR3 comprises 14 residues. With 1 base removed from V and 1 base from J, the gap between germline ends came to 7 bases.

The chain recombines TRBV29-1 with TRBJ1-1; 10 bases match TRBD1. Per germline, CDR1 SQVTM and CDR2 ANQGSEA. V lost 5 bases and J lost 1; bases outside the gene matches: 13. CDR3 length: 17 residues. The CDR3 loop reads CSVRPGDRTGGNTEAFF. The CDR3, as DNA: TGCAGCGTTCGACCCGGCGATCGGACAGGGGGGAACACTGAAGCTTTCTTT.

This clone was picked up one time. The CDR3 region is CASRRELAGEQYF. CDR3 DNA sequence: TGTGCCAGCAGAAGAGAACTAGCGGGGGAGCAGTACTTC. The chain employs TRBV12-3 or TRBV12-4 and TRBJ2-7; 10 bases match TRBD2. V gave up 6 bases and J gave up 7 bases; unmatched junction bases: 6. The CDR3 has 13 residues.

The chain recombines TRBV20-1 with TRBJ1-1; the match to TRBD1 covers 7 bases. This CDR3 has 11 residues. CDR1 and CDR2 (germline): DFQATT, SNEGSKA (reference sequence). The CDR3 loop reads CRVNRGTEAFF. CDR3 DNA: TGCAGAGTAAACAGGGGAACTGAAGCTTTCTTT.

V and J are TRBV6-1 and TRBJ1-2; D possibly corresponds to TRBD1 (5 bases). V shed 0 bases and J shed 7 bases, with 15 bases lying between them. Germline V gene lookup returns CDR1 MNHNS and CDR2 SASEGT. The CDR3 consists of 15 residues. The chain's CDR3 is CASSEALQGSLGYTF. In nucleotides, the CDR3 is TGTGCCAGCAGTGAAGCGCTTCAGGGCAGCCTTGGCTACACCTTC.

This clone was detected a few times. The V and J genes are TRBV5-1 and TRBJ2-7; 10 bases fit TRBD1. CDR1 is SGHRS and CDR2 is YFSETQ in the germline V gene. The CDR3 is made up of 14 amino acids. Trimming at V came to 0 bases and at J to 5 bases, leaving 2 bases not matched to a gene. CDR3: CASSLGQGADEQYF. DNA for the CDR3: TGCGCCAGCAGCTTGGGACAGGGGGCCGACGAGCAGTACTTC.

The V call is TRBV5-4, the J call TRBJ1-1, with TRBD1 identical over 8 bases. This CDR3 is 16 amino acids long. Germline lookup yields CDR1 SGHNT and CDR2 YYREEE (reference sequence). V gave up 3 bases and J gave up 2 bases; unmatched junction bases: 9. The CDR3: CASSSPRQGANTEAFF. The CDR3 bases are TGTGCCAGCAGCTCCCCTCGTCAGGGGGCCAACACTGAAGCTTTCTTT.

The chain couples TRBV19 to TRBJ1-1; D is unclear. The CDR3 has 12 residues. Trimming stripped 7 bases from V and 8 bases from J, with 14 bases between. Germline loops: CDR1 LNHDA, CDR2 SQIVND (reference sequence). CDR3 amino acids: CASTSPRIEAFF. The CDR3 nucleotides are TGTGCCAGTACTTCCCCGAGAATAGAAGCTTTCTTT.

This sequence joins TRBV12-3 or TRBV12-4 and TRBJ2-3, with 8 nucleotides matching TRBD2. The J segment lost 0 bases and the V segment lost 8 bases, leaving 1 base of the junction unmatched. The CDR3 length is 13 residues. The CDR3 sequence: CASRLASTDTQYF. CDR3 nucleotide sequence: TGTGCCAGCCGACTAGCGAGCACAGATACGCAGTATTTT.

This chain uses TRBV19 with TRBJ1-5, with D maybe TRBD1 (5 bases). Germline V CDR1 and CDR2: LNHDA, SQIVND (reference sequence). The CDR3 covers 15 residues. V lost 7 bases and J lost 0, with 13 bases in between. Written as DNA, the CDR3 is TGTGCCAGTACCTATCTCGACAGTAGCAATCAGCCCCAGCATTTT. This translates into CASTYLDSSNQPQHF.

The chain is built from TRBV6-6 and TRBJ2-4; no firm D call. Germline V gene lookup returns CDR1 MNHNY and CDR2 SVGAGI (reference sequence). The CDR3 runs 14 residues. V was pared by 0 bases and J by 9 bases, with 12 bases between. CDR3 bases: TGTGCCAGCAGTTACTCGAGCGACGGTGGCATTCAGTACTTC. Protein sequence: CASSYSSDGGIQYF.

There are a few counts of this clone. The rearrangement links TRBV2 to TRBJ1-5; D remains unclear. The germline V gene has CDR1 SNHLY and CDR2 FYNNEI. V was trimmed by 8 bases and J by 3 bases, leaving 11 bases between them. CDR3 length: 13 residues. The chain's CDR3 is CASATAYNQPQHF. The DNA for the CDR3 is TGTGCCAGCGCCACAGCCTACAATCAGCCCCAGCATTTT.

The chain recombines TRBV6-4 with TRBJ2-2, with 8 bases fitting TRBD1. Germline values: CDR1 MRHNA, CDR2 SNTAGT. The CDR3 totals 15 residues. Trimming took 6 bases from V and 1 from J; bases not matched to a gene: 4. CDR3 sequence (DNA): TGTGCCAGCAGCGCCGGGACAGGGAACACCGGGGAGCTGTTTTTT. Its protein is CASSAGTGNTGELFF.

J is TRBJ2-1 and V is TRBV16, with D tentatively TRBD1 (5 bases). Looked up from germline, CDR1 is KGHSY and CDR2 is FQNENV. Trimming pared 5 bases from V and 9 bases from J, leaving 14 bases between. The CDR3 is 13 residues long. The CDR3 DNA sequence: TGTGCCAGCAGCTCCCAGGGATATGGTGAGCAGTTCTTC. It translates to CASSSQGYGEQFF.

Concerning this clone: Mismatch with germline at one junction end may stem from a read error. The rearrangement uses TRBV11-2 and TRBJ1-1; possible D gene TRBD1, 6 bases. This CDR3 spans 13 amino acids. Germline CDR1 reads SGHAT; CDR2 reads FQNNGV. CDR3 coding DNA: TGTGCCAGCAGCTTAGCGCGGGGGCGCGGAGCCTCCTTT. It specifies CASSLARGRGASF.

CDR3 residues: CASSSGTGGFEQYF. DNA of the CDR3: TGTGCCAGCAGCTCCGGGACAGGGGGGTTCGAGCAGTACTTC. The rearrangement joins TRBV11-2 to TRBJ2-7, with TRBD1 matching over 11 bases. This CDR3 comprises 14 residues. Germline V gene sequence: CDR1 SGHAT, CDR2 FQNNGV. V lost 4 bases to trimming and J lost 6 bases; unmatched junction nucleotides: 5.

The CDR3 spells CASSDDRVITTNEKLFF. The CDR3 nucleotides read TGTGCCAGCAGTGATGACAGGGTCATCACAACTAATGAAAAACTGTTTTTT. V usage is TRBV2 and J usage is TRBJ1-4, with 7 bases matching TRBD1. The CDR3 runs 17 residues. The J segment lost 0 bases and the V segment lost 3 bases, leaving 7 bases of the junction unmatched. Looked up from germline, CDR1 is SNHLY and CDR2 is FYNNEI.

This chain links TRBV24-1 with TRBJ2-6; D might be TRBD2 (6 bases). The germline V and J ends were trimmed by 9 bases and 2 bases, with 13 bases remaining between them. The germline CDR1 and CDR2 sequences are KGHDR and SFDVKD. This CDR3 is built from 15 residues. The CDR3 protein is CATGPSGAGANVLTF. DNA of the CDR3: TGTGCCACCGGGCCGTCGGGGGCTGGGGCCAACGTCCTGACTTTC.

The chain couples TRBV6-5 to TRBJ1-1; D gene uncertain. Trimming shortened V by 0 bases and J by 0 bases, and 8 bases separated the two germline ends. This CDR3 contains 15 residues. The V gene's germline CDR1 is MNHEY and CDR2 SVGAGI. The DNA of the CDR3 is TGTGCCAGCAGTTACTCTTCCGGAGTGAACACTGAAGCTTTCTTT. This encodes CASSYSSGVNTEAFF.

The V and J genes are TRBV2 and TRBJ1-2; D ambiguous. The CDR3 spans 13 residues. CDR1 is SNHLY, CDR2 FYNNEI, per germline. Deletions cut 4 bases from V and 4 bases from J, with 10 bases between. CDR3 residues: CASSVSDFYGYTF. The CDR3 DNA is TGTGCCAGCAGTGTATCAGATTTCTATGGCTACACCTTC.

CDR3 sequence reads: CASSDRRSGTQYF. CDR3 coding DNA: TGTGCCAGCAGTGACAGGAGGAGTGGGACCCAGTACTTC. The rearrangement links TRBV25-1 to TRBJ2-5; maybe TRBD2 (5 bases). The V end was cut by 3 bases, the J end by 7 bases, with 12 bases between. In germline, CDR1 is MGHDK, CDR2 SYGVNS. The CDR3 is made up of 13 amino acids.

To note about this clone: Within the sample, other DNA sequences also encode this same CDR3. The chain employs TRBV5-1 and TRBJ2-7, with 7 bases lining up with TRBD1. With 1 base clipped from V and 0 bases from J, the junction kept 1 base outside the gene matches. Germline assignment: CDR1 SGHRS and CDR2 YFSETQ. The CDR3 has 14 residues. The CDR3 sequence: CASSLSGGSYEQYF. The CDR3 coding sequence is TGCGCCAGCAGCTTGTCAGGGGGCTCCTACGAGCAGTACTTC.

CDR3 in DNA: TGTGCCAGCAGCCCCCTCGGGGGGCAGGAGCAGTATTTT. Its protein is CASSPLGGQEQYF. The V gene is TRBV6-5, the J gene TRBJ2-3; TRBD2 is a possible D gene (7 bases). The ends were cut back, 6 bases at V and 11 bases at J, with 18 bases in the middle. There are 13 residues in the CDR3. Per the germline V gene, CDR1 is MNHEY and CDR2 is SVGAGI.